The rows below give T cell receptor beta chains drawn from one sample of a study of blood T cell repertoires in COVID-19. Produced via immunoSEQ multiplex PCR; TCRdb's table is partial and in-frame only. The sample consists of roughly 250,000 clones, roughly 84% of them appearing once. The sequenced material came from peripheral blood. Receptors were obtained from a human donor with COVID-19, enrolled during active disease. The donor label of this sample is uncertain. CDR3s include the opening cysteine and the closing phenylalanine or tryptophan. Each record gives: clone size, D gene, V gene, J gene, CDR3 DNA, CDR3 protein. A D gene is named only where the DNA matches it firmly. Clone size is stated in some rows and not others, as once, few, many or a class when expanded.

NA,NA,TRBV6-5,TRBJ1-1,TGTGCCAGCAGTTACCCCGGGGCCGGGGGGGGTTTCTTT,CASSYPGAGGGFF
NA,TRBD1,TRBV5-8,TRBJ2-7,TGTGCCAGCAGTTCCCCGACAGGGTACCCCTACGAGCAGTACTTC,CASSSPTGYPYEQYF
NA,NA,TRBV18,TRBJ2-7,TGTGCCAGCTCACCACGTGCTAGCGTCTACGAGCAGTACTTC,CASSPRASVYEQYF
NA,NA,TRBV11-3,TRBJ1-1,TGTGCCAGCAGCATTCGCGGCACTGAAGCTTTCTTT,CASSIRGTEAFF
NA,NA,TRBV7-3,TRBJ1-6,TGTGCCAGCAGCCGATGGGCGGGTTCACCCCTCCACTTT,CASSRWAGSPLHF
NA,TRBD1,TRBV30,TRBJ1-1,TGTGCCTGGAGTTCGACAGGGGGCTCTGAAGCTTTCTTT,CAWSSTGGSEAFF
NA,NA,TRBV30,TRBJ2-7,TGTGCCTGGGGGTCCTCAGGAAGGCCCCACGAGCAGTACTTC,CAWGSSGRPHEQYF
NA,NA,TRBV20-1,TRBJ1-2,TGCAGTGCCCCAGGGAACGGCGGCTACACCTTC,CSAPGNGGYTF
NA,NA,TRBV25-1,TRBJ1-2,TGTGCCAGCAGTGATTATCTCTATGGCTACACCTTC,CASSDYLYGYTF
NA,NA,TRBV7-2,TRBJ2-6,TGTGCCAGCAGCTTAGGCTTTTCAGGATCCTCTGGGGCCAACGTCCTGACTTTC,CASSLGFSGSSGANVLTF
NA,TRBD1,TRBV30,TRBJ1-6,TGTGCCTGGAGTGAAGGGACAGGGAATAATTCACCCCTCCACTTT,CAWSEGTGNNSPLHF
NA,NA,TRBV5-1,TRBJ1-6,TGCGCCAGCAGCCCCCGGACGGCCGGGGATTCACCCCTCCACTTT,CASSPRTAGDSPLHF
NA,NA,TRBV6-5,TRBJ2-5,TGTGCCAGCAGTTACACCGGGACGGCGGGGGAGACCCAGTACTTC,CASSYTGTAGETQYF
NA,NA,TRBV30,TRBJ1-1,TGTGCCTGGAGTTCGGAGGGGAACACTGAAGCGTTCTTT,CAWSSEGNTEAFF
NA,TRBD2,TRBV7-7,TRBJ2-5,TGTGCTAGCAGCTTAGCGGGGCGGCAAGAGACCCAGTACTTC,CASSLAGRQETQYF
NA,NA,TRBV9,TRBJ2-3,TGTGCCAGCAGCGTAGAATCGGATACGCAGTATTTT,CASSVESDTQYF
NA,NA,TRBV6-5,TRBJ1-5,TGTGCCAGCAGACCAGGGTTGTCAAGCAATCAGCCCCAGCATTTT,CASRPGLSSNQPQHF
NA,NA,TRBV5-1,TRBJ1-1,TGCGCCAGCAGCTTGGTTACGGGAACCGCGACTGAAGCTTTCTTT,CASSLVTGTATEAFF
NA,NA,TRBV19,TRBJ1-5,TGTGCCAGTAGTACACAGGGAGCGGATCAGCCCCAGCATTTT,CASSTQGADQPQHF
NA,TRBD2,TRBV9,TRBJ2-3,TGTGCCAGCAGCGCAGCGGGAGGACTAACAGATACGCAGTATTTT,CASSAAGGLTDTQYF
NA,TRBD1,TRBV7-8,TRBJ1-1,TGTGCCAGCAGCTCGCCCTACGAGGACAGGGGGGGAACTGAAGCTTTCTTT,CASSSPYEDRGGTEAFF
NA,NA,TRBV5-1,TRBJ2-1,TGCGCCACAAGCGAGACGGCGGGAAAGGATGAGCAGTTCTTC,CATSETAGKDEQFF
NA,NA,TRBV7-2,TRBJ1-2,TGTGCCAGCAGCACCTCGGGACATAACTATGGCTACACCTTC,CASSTSGHNYGYTF
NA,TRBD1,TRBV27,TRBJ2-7,TGTGCCAGCAGTCAAGGGGGGACAGGGTACGAGCAGTACTTC,CASSQGGTGYEQYF
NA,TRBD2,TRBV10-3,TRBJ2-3,TGTGCCATCAGTGAGCAGTCTAGCGGGAACTACAGTCTGTATTTT,CAISEQSSGNYSLYF
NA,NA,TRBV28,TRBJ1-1,TGTGCCAGCAACAAGCGGGGGCGCGGGACTGAAGCTTTCTTT,CASNKRGRGTEAFF
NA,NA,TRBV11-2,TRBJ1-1,TGTGCCAGCAGCTTAGTAGGAGGGCCAAACACTGAAGCTTTCTTT,CASSLVGGPNTEAFF
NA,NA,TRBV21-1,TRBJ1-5,TGTGCCAGCAGCAAAACCCCTGGACAGGAAAGGTGGGCTAATCAGCCCCAGCATTTT,CASSKTPGQERWANQPQHF
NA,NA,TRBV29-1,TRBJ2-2,TGCAGCGTGGGGGGTGCCGGGGAGCTGTTTTTT,CSVGGAGELFF
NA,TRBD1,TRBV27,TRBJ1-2,TGTGCCAGCAGTTCGCCAGGGGGTAACTATGGCTACACCTTC,CASSSPGGNYGYTF
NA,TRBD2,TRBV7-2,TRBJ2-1,TGTGCCAGCAGCTTAGAGGGCACTAGCGGGGCCTACAATGAGCAGTTCTTC,CASSLEGTSGAYNEQFF
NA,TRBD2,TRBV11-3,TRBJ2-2,TGTGCCAGCAGCCCCGGGGGGGGTTGGTCCGGGGAGCTGTTTTTT,CASSPGGGWSGELFF
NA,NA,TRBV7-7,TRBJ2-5,TGTGCTAGCAGCTTAGCGCTGGGGGCTTGGGAGACCCAGTACTTC,CASSLALGAWETQYF
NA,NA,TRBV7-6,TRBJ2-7,TGTGCCAGCAGCGTTGCTATATCCTACGAGCAGTACTTC,CASSVAISYEQYF
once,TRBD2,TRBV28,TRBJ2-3,TGTGCCAGCAGTCGTCTTGACGCGGGAGGGAGAACAGATACGCAGTATTTT,CASSRLDAGGRTDTQYF
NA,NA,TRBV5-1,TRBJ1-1,TGCGCCAGCAGCCCAAGGCGGGGGAGAGAGGGCACTGAAGCTTTCTTT,CASSPRRGREGTEAFF
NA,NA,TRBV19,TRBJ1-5,TGTGCCAGTAGTACAAACCAGGGCGCGGGGCAGCCCCAGCATTTT,CASSTNQGAGQPQHF
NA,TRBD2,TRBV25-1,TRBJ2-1,TGTGCCAGCAGTGCCACTAGCGGAGTGCAGTTCTTC,CASSATSGVQFF
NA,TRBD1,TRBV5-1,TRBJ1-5,TGCGCCAGCAGCTGGGGGACAGCCGATCAGCCCCAGCATTTT,CASSWGTADQPQHF
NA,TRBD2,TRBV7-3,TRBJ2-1,TGTGCCAGCAGCTTAGAGGGAGGGCCGTATGAGCAGTTCTTC,CASSLEGGPYEQFF
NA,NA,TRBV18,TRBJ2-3,TGTGCCAGCTCACCACCACTAGCTACCACAGATACGCAGTATTTT,CASSPPLATTDTQYF